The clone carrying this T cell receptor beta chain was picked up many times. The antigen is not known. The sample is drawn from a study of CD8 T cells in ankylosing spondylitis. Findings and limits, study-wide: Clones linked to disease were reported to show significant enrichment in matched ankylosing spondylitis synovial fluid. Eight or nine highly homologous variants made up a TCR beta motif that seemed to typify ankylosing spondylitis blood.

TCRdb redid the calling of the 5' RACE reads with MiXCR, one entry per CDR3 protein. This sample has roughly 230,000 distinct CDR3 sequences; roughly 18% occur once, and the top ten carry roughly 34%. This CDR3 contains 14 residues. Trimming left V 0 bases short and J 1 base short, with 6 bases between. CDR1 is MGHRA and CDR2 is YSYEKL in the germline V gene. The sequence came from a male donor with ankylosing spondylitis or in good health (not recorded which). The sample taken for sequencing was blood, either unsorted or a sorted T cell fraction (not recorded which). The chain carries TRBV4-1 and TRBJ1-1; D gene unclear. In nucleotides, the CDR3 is TGCGCCAGCAGCCAAGATTGGGGGAACACTGAAGCTTTCTTT. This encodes CASSQDWGNTEAFF.